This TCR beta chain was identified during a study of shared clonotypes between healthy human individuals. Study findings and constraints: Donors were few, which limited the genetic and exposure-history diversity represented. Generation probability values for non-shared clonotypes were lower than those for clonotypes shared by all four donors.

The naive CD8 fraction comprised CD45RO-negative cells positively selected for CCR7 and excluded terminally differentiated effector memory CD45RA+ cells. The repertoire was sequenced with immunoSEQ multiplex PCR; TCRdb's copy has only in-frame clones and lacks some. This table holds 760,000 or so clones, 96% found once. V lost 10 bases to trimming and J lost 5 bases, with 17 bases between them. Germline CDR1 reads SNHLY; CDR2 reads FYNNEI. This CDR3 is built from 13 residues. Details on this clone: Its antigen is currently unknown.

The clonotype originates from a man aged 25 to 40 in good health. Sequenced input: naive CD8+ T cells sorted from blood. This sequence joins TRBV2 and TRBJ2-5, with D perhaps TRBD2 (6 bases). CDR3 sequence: CATLIGGRETQYF. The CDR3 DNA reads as TGTGCCACCCTTATCGGAGGGAGGGAGACCCAGTACTTC.